This T cell receptor (beta chain) originates from a study of radiotherapy plus CTLA-4 blockade in lung cancer. On this clone: Antigen specificity is unknown.

People whose metastatic non-small-cell lung cancer was chemo-refractory got focal radiation along with CTLA-4 blockade by ipilimumab. Points from the study as a whole: Reportedly, early blood T cell clone dynamics best predicted response, with interferon-beta.

Some clones are missing from TCRdb's copy, which holds only in-frame ones; the method was immunoSEQ multiplex PCR. Here the sample spans roughly 40,000 clones, 75% to 85% being singletons. Sample: peripheral blood, taken from a patient treated with radiotherapy plus ipilimumab. The source is a human donor with non-small cell lung cancer that progressed on radiotherapy plus ipilimumab.

CDR3 nucleotide sequence: TGTGCCAGCAGCGTAGGACCCGGGGGGGGAGGAAACACCATATATTTT. It yields the protein CASSVGPGGGGNTIYF. The chain is built from TRBV9 and TRBJ1-3, with D perhaps TRBD1 (5 bases). Germline V gene sequence: CDR1 SGDLS, CDR2 YYNGEE. The CDR3 sequence is 16 residues long. The germline V and J ends were trimmed by 0 bases and 4 bases, with 14 bases remaining between them.